These 14 T cell receptor beta chains were sequenced from one sample in a study of shared clonotypes between healthy human individuals. Profiled with immunoSEQ multiplex PCR; TCRdb holds only in-frame clones, not every one. The profile shows approximately 2.5 million clones, around 94% of them singletons. What was sequenced was naive CD4+ T cells sorted from blood. Subset indicated: CD45RA+ positively selected. The origin of the receptors is a man aged 18 to 35 in good health.

The V gene is TRBV27, the J gene TRBJ1-5; 8 bases agree with TRBD1. The CDR3 covers 16 residues. V shed 6 bases, J shed 3 bases, and the junction held 10 bases outside the gene matches. Germline values: CDR1 MNHEY, CDR2 SMNVEV (reference sequence). CDR3 protein: CASSLRGTGFNQPQHF. DNA of the CDR3: TGTGCCAGCAGCCTACGTGGGACAGGTTTCAATCAGCCCCAGCATTTT.

V and J are TRBV6-1 and TRBJ2-5, with D unresolved. Germline CDR1 and CDR2: MNHNS and SASEGT. This CDR3 contains 14 residues. V lost 4 bases and J lost 2, with 11 bases in between. DNA of the CDR3: TGTGCCAGCAGTGTGTCACCTTCGCAAGAGACCCAGTACTTC. This sequence encodes CASSVSPSQETQYF.

This sequence joins TRBV10-3 and TRBJ2-1, with TRBD1 matching 8 bases. The junction had 22 bases not matched to a gene; V was cut back by 0 bases and J by 6 bases. The CDR3 extends over 21 amino acids. Germline V CDR1 and CDR2: ENHRY, SYGVKD. The CDR3 DNA reads as TGTGCCATCAGTGAGTCGGGCAGGGGGCTAGGCGGCCCAACCCACGGCAATGAGCAGTTCTTC. It yields the protein CAISESGRGLGGPTHGNEQFF.

The chain combines TRBV28 with TRBJ2-3, with D uncertain. The V end lost 8 bases, the J end lost 6 bases, and 18 bases lay between the germline ends. There are 14 residues in the CDR3. Germline loops: CDR1 MDHEN, CDR2 SYDVKM. CDR3 residues: CASPYRTPSDTQYF. In nucleotides, the CDR3 is TGTGCCAGCCCTTACCGGACCCCATCCGATACGCAGTATTTT.

This chain uses TRBV6-1 with TRBJ2-1, with 11 bases lining up with TRBD1. This CDR3 spans 15 amino acids. Germline trimming cut 6 bases from V and 4 bases from J; bases unmatched to any gene: 5. Germline V gene sequence: CDR1 MNHNS, CDR2 SASEGT. CDR3 nucleotides: TGTGCCAGCAGACCCGGGACAGGGGGGTACAATGAGCAGTTCTTC. It codes for CASRPGTGGYNEQFF.

Here the CDR3 reads CASRPTGFDEQYF. CDR3 coding DNA: TGCGCCAGCAGGCCGACCGGGTTCGACGAGCAGTACTTC. The genes are TRBV5-1 and TRBJ2-7, with D unclear. The CDR3 has 13 amino acids. Germline lookup yields CDR1 SGHRS and CDR2 YFSETQ. Trimming removed 5 bases at V and 5 bases at J, with 14 bases between.

Of note for this clone: Additional DNA sequences in this sample encode the identical CDR3. The chain uses TRBV6-1 and TRBJ1-5, with D hard to call. V was clipped by 3 bases and J by 3 bases, with 9 bases between them. CDR1 and CDR2 from the germline V gene are MNHNS and SASEGT. CDR3 length: 14 residues. The CDR3 reads CASSEGQPNQPQHF. The DNA of the CDR3 is TGTGCCAGCAGTGAGGGTCAGCCCAATCAGCCCCAGCATTTT.

Concerning this clone: Relative to the germline gene, one junction end is altered; a read error may explain this. The rearrangement joins TRBV6-1 to TRBJ1-1; D is uncertain. Looked up from germline, CDR1 is MNHNS and CDR2 is SASEGT. The CDR3 is 15 residues long. CDR3: CASIRTPLMNPEAFF. The CDR3 nucleotides read TGTGCCAGCATTAGGACGCCCCTGATGAACCCTGAAGCTTTCTTT.

The V and J genes are TRBV7-2 and TRBJ2-7; weak D call: TRBD1 (6 bases). Germline V gives CDR1 SGHTA, CDR2 FQGNSA. The ends were cut back, 5 bases at V and 4 bases at J, with 15 bases in the middle. The CDR3 is made up of 14 amino acids. The CDR3 loop is CASSRGQSRYEQYF. In DNA form, the CDR3 reads TGTGCCAGCAGCCGCGGACAGAGTCGGTACGAGCAGTACTTC.

This sequence joins TRBV5-4 and TRBJ2-2, with D unclear. This CDR3 is 15 amino acids long. Looked up from germline, CDR1 is SGHNT and CDR2 is YYREEE (reference sequence). Trimming took off 5 bases at V and 4 bases at J, with 15 bases between the two ends. CDR3 in amino acids: CASRDPSSGTGELFF. The CDR3 DNA follows: TGTGCCAGCAGGGACCCCTCAAGTGGCACCGGGGAGCTGTTTTTT.

The chain uses TRBV5-8 and TRBJ2-7, with TRBD2 matching over 13 bases. Germline V gene sequence: CDR1 SGHTS, CDR2 YDEGEE. The CDR3 loop spans 15 amino acids. The J segment lost 5 bases and the V segment lost 4 bases, leaving 6 bases of the junction unmatched. This CDR3 reads CASSPRLAGGNEQYF. CDR3 DNA sequence: TGTGCCAGCAGCCCTAGACTAGCGGGAGGAAACGAGCAGTACTTC. The full variable domain, its missing parts supplied by reference TRBV5-8 and TRBJ2-7, is EAGVTQSPTHLIKTRGQQATLRCSPISGHTSVYWYQQALGLGLQFLLWYDEGEERNRGNFPPRFSGRQFPNYSSELNVNALELEDSALYLCASSPRLAGGNEQYFGPGTRLTVT.

Only one count was recorded for this clone. The V call is TRBV7-8, the J call TRBJ2-5; perhaps TRBD2 as D (6 bases). Germline V gene sequence: CDR1 SGHVS, CDR2 FQNEAQ. The CDR3 spans 15 residues. With 1 base removed from V and 5 bases from J, the gap between germline ends came to 14 bases. The CDR3 loop reads CASSLGQEGPETQYF. CDR3 sequence (DNA): TGTGCCAGCAGCTTAGGGCAGGAGGGGCCCGAGACCCAGTACTTC.

The genes are TRBV21-1 and TRBJ1-3; the table's D gene call, TRBD1, was not cross checked with the DNA. TRBV21-1 is shown as a pseudogene. The CDR3 sequence is 17 residues long. CDR3 nucleotides: TGTGCCAGCAGTCTGTACAGGGCTCTTATCTCTGGAAACACCATATATTTT. Translated, it gives CASSLYRALISGNTIYF.

This clone came up once. Other nucleotide sequences in the sample specify the same CDR3. The CDR3 nucleotides are TGTGCCAGCAGCTTAGACACTAATCAGCCCCAGCATTTT. This encodes CASSLDTNQPQHF. This chain joins TRBV7-8 and TRBJ1-5; D remains unclear. The germline V and J ends were trimmed by 1 base and 4 bases, with 5 bases remaining between them. The germline gives CDR1 SGHVS, CDR2 FQNEAQ. CDR3 size: 13 residues.